What follows describes a single T cell receptor (beta chain). Its target is unknown. The sample originates from a study of cytomegalovirus exposure and HLA in healthy donors. Study observations and caveats: The investigators catalogued under 200 TCR beta chains as cytomegalovirus-associated.

Trimming cost V 3 bases and J 7 bases, with 16 bases left between them. The CDR3 consists of 15 residues. Germline V gene lookup returns CDR1 LNHNV and CDR2 YYDKDF (reference sequence). 13 Jbeta primers and 60 Vbeta primers were used for the PCR. The data were produced by immunoSEQ multiplex PCR, yet TCRdb's version contains in-frame clones alone and is incomplete. Here the sample spans 100,000 to 150,000 clones, roughly 68% being singletons. The chain recombines TRBV15 with TRBJ2-1; a possible D gene is TRBD1 (5 bases). The clonotype was recovered from a woman aged 45-60 years in good health and CMV-seropositive. Sequences were obtained from PBMCs. The chain's CDR3 is CATSSLRSGLNEQFF. CDR3 bases: TGTGCCACCAGCAGTCTTCGTTCAGGGCTTAATGAGCAGTTCTTC.